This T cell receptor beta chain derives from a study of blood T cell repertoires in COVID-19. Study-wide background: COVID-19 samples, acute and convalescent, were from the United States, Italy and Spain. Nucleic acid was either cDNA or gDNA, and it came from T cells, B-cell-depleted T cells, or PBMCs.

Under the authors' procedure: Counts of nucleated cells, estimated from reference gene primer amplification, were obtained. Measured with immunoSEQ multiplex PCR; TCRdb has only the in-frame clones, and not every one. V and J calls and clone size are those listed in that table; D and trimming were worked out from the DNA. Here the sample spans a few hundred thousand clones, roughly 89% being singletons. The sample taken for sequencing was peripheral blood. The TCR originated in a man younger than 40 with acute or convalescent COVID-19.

CDR3 nucleotide sequence: TGTGCCAGCAGTCGTCAACAGGGGGTCGAGCAGTACTTC. The encoded protein is CASSRQQGVEQYF. The chain couples TRBV12-3 or TRBV12-4 to TRBJ2-7, with TRBD1 matching over 8 bases. The junction had 6 bases not matched to a gene; V was cut back by 5 bases and J by 6 bases. The CDR3 has 13 amino acids.